These 24 T cell receptor beta chains were all obtained from the same sample, sequenced in a study of cytomegalovirus exposure and HLA in healthy donors. The PCR had 60 Vbeta and 13 Jbeta primers. Generated by immunoSEQ multiplex PCR, the TCRdb table keeps only in-frame clones and is missing some. The sample yields approximately 86,000 clones, 85% seen once. Sequencing was done on a sample of PBMCs. The receptor source for this set is a middle-aged man in good health and CMV-seropositive.

The chain combines TRBV15 with TRBJ2-7; 10 bases line up with TRBD2. CDR3 length: 16 residues. Germline loops: CDR1 LNHNV, CDR2 YYDKDF (reference sequence). Unmatched junction bases numbered 8, after V lost 5 bases and J lost 1 base. CDR3 bases: TGTGCCACCAGCGGGAGAGGTAGCGGGAGGTCCTACGAGCAGTACTTC. Residues: CATSGRGSGRSYEQYF.

This chain connects TRBV4-2 to TRBJ2-3; TRBD2 matches at 8 bases. Trimming removed 2 bases from V and 2 bases from J; junction bases left unmatched: 6. CDR1 and CDR2 (germline): LGHNA, YNFKEQ. This CDR3 comprises 16 residues. CDR3 in DNA: TGTGCCAGCAGCCAAAGGTGGCGGGAGGTCACAGATACGCAGTATTTT. Translation: CASSQRWREVTDTQYF.

V and J are TRBV28 and TRBJ1-6; TRBD1 matches at 10 bases. This CDR3 has 14 amino acids. Losses at the gene ends were 6 bases for V and 10 bases for J; bases not matched to a gene: 6. Germline CDR1 and CDR2: MDHEN and SYDVKM. The CDR3 DNA sequence: TGTGCCAGCAGGCCGGGACAGGGGTACTCACCCCTCCACTTT. Translated, it gives CASRPGQGYSPLHF.

V is TRBV7-9 and J is TRBJ2-3, with 14 bases identical to TRBD2. From germline, CDR1 is SEHNR and CDR2 FQNEAQ (reference sequence). Trimming cost V 5 bases and J 11 bases; bases outside gene matches: 6. CDR3 size: 14 residues. The CDR3 is CASSAGLAGGGQYF. In DNA, the CDR3 is TGTGCCAGCAGCGCTGGACTAGCGGGGGGTGGGCAGTATTTT.

This rearrangement joins TRBV12-5 to TRBJ2-2, with a possible D match to TRBD2 (5 bases). Germline assignment: CDR1 LGHNT and CDR2 FRNRAP. Trimming stripped 1 base from V and 6 bases from J, with 9 bases between. The CDR3 has 14 residues. As DNA, the CDR3 is TGTGCTAGTGGTTTGGCGGGATGGGCCGGGGAGCTGTTTTTT. Translated: CASGLAGWAGELFF.

J is TRBJ1-5 and V is TRBV5-5; perhaps TRBD1 as D (6 bases). The CDR3 runs 15 residues. CDR1 is SGHKS and CDR2 is YYEKEE in the germline V gene (reference sequence). V was cut by 4 bases and J by 3 bases, with 14 bases left in between. As DNA, the CDR3 is TGTGCCAGCAGCAGGACCACAGGGATCAATCAGCCCCAGCATTTT. It translates to CASSRTTGINQPQHF.

The V gene is TRBV7-8, the J gene TRBJ2-5, with a weak D call TRBD1 (5 bases). From germline, CDR1 is SGHVS and CDR2 FQNEAQ. The CDR3 is 13 residues long. V was shortened by 7 bases and J by 9 bases, with 18 bases between the two germline ends. The CDR3 DNA reads as TGTGCCAGCATCTCGCCAAACCTGGGGCCCCAGTACTTC. Its translation is CASISPNLGPQYF.

This clone was observed a handful of times. The chain combines TRBV5-6 with TRBJ2-5, with 10 bases matching TRBD2. Germline V gives CDR1 SGHDT, CDR2 YYEEEE. The J segment lost 1 base and the V segment lost 0 bases, leaving 6 bases of the junction unmatched. The CDR3 covers 17 residues. CDR3 coding DNA: TGTGCCAGCAGCTTGGAGTCTAGCGGGAGTGGCCAAGAGACCCAGTACTTC. It translates to CASSLESSGSGQETQYF.

The chain carries TRBV5-1 and TRBJ2-1; D is ambiguous. Germline values: CDR1 SGHRS, CDR2 YFSETQ. V lost 7 bases and J lost 1, with 15 bases in between. The CDR3 runs to 15 residues. The CDR3 protein is CASLPAPQSYNEQFF. DNA of the CDR3: TGCGCCAGCCTCCCCGCCCCTCAGTCCTACAATGAGCAGTTCTTC.

This rearrangement joins TRBV2 to TRBJ2-3; 12 bases are a match to TRBD2. The length of the CDR3 is 17 residues. J gave up 2 bases and V 8 bases, and 11 bases lay outside the gene matches. Germline lookup yields CDR1 SNHLY and CDR2 FYNNEI. CDR3: CASGRLAGVKITDTQYF. The DNA of the CDR3 is TGTGCCAGCGGAAGACTAGCGGGGGTTAAGATCACAGATACGCAGTATTTT.

CDR3 coding DNA: TGCGCCAGCAGACTTTCGACGGGACAGGGGCGTGAAGGCTACACCTTC. Translating it yields CASRLSTGQGREGYTF. V usage is TRBV5-1 and J usage is TRBJ1-2, with TRBD1 matching over 10 bases. The V and J ends lost 5 bases and 8 bases, in that order; junction bases with no gene match: 15. Germline V gene data show CDR1 as SGHRS and CDR2 as YFSETQ. The CDR3 extends over 16 amino acids.

V is TRBV4-2 and J is TRBJ1-2; no reliable D call. The germline V gene encodes CDR1 LGHNA and CDR2 YNFKEQ. Trimming shortened V by 0 bases and J by 2 bases, and 10 bases separated the two germline ends. The CDR3 is 15 amino acids. The CDR3 DNA reads TGTGCCAGCAGCCAAGACTCGGTGAGGAACTATGGCTACACCTTC. This translates into CASSQDSVRNYGYTF.

V gene TRBV19 combines with J gene TRBJ2-7, with a weak D call TRBD2 (6 bases). The CDR3 has 12 residues. V lost 3 bases to trimming and J lost 6 bases, with 9 bases between them. Germline V gene sequence: CDR1 LNHDA, CDR2 SQIVND (reference sequence). CDR3 bases: TGTGCCAGTAGTATCATCGGGGGCGAGCAGTACTTC. Residues: CASSIIGGEQYF. Full variable domain (outside the CDR3, taken from reference TRBV19 and TRBJ2-7): DGGITQSPKYLFRKEGQNVTLSCEQNLNHDAMYWYRQDPGQGLRLIYYSQIVNDFQKGDIAEGYSVSREKKESFPLTVTSAQKNPTAFYLCASSIIGGEQYFGPGTRLTVT.

This rearrangement joins TRBV1 to TRBJ1-5. TRBV1 is annotated as a pseudogene. The CDR3 has 21 amino acids. CDR3 sequence reads: CTSSQSSTDGRPADSNQPQHF. The CDR3 bases are TGCACCAGCAGCCAAAGCTCAACGGATGGGAGGCCTGCCGATAGCAATCAGCCCCAGCATTTT.

The rearrangement joins TRBV19 to TRBJ1-4; the D is unclear. V shed 2 bases and J shed 4 bases, with 14 bases lying between them. The CDR3 runs to 16 residues. Germline V gene lookup returns CDR1 LNHDA and CDR2 SQIVND (reference sequence). The CDR3 protein is CASSISSGVLNEKLFF. The CDR3 DNA is TGTGCCAGTAGTATATCTTCCGGGGTCCTTAATGAAAAACTGTTTTTT.

The V gene is TRBV28, the J gene TRBJ1-6, with a weak D call TRBD1 (5 bases). The CDR3 has 14 amino acids. Germline values: CDR1 MDHEN, CDR2 SYDVKM. V lost 1 base, J lost 10 bases, and 11 bases lay in between. CDR3 bases: TGTGCCAGCAGTTTATCAGGGTTGGGATCACCCCTCCACTTT. Its translation is CASSLSGLGSPLHF.

This chain joins TRBV15 and TRBJ1-3; no definite D call. Germline CDR1 reads LNHNV; CDR2 reads YYDKDF (reference sequence). The CDR3 is 14 amino acids. The V and J ends lost 3 bases and 6 bases respectively, with 12 bases between them. As DNA, the CDR3 is TGTGCCACCAGCAGGGCCGGACTCCTAAACACCATATATTTT. Amino acids: CATSRAGLLNTIYF.

This clone was detected a few times. The gene calls are TRBV5-5 and TRBJ2-7, with 16 bases aligning to TRBD2. V shed 4 bases, J shed 4 bases, and the junction held 17 bases outside the gene matches. The CDR3 loop spans 20 amino acids. Germline CDR1 reads SGHKS; CDR2 reads YYEKEE (reference sequence). The CDR3 reads CASSRLNTGTSGGAGYEQYF. The CDR3 DNA reads as TGTGCCAGCAGCCGATTAAATACCGGGACTAGCGGGGGGGCTGGGTACGAGCAGTACTTC.

V gene TRBV6-1 combines with J gene TRBJ2-4; D may be TRBD2 (5 bases). The CDR3 length is 14 residues. Between the trimmed V and J ends, which lost 1 base and 9 bases, there was a span of 13 bases. Germline V gene data show CDR1 as MNHNS and CDR2 as SASEGT. This chain's CDR3 is CASSEGIGVGIQYF. CDR3 bases: TGTGCCAGCAGTGAAGGTATCGGGGTAGGCATTCAGTACTTC.

V and J are TRBV29-1 and TRBJ2-7, with D possibly being TRBD2 (7 bases). In germline, CDR1 is SQVTM, CDR2 ANQGSEA. The CDR3 runs to 14 residues. With 1 base removed from V and 4 bases from J, the gap between germline ends came to 14 bases. The CDR3 protein is CSVEGTGREYEQYF. The CDR3 DNA reads as TGCAGCGTTGAAGGAACAGGGAGGGAATACGAGCAGTACTTC.

The chain has TRBV27 and TRBJ2-4; D may be TRBD2 (5 bases). Germline loops: CDR1 MNHEY, CDR2 SMNVEV (reference sequence). Trimming shortened V by 9 bases and J by 4 bases, and 19 bases separated the two germline ends. The CDR3 covers 15 residues. The chain's CDR3 is CASKGSGTGKNIQYF. The DNA for the CDR3 is TGTGCCAGTAAGGGTAGTGGAACGGGGAAAAACATTCAGTACTTC.

This clone came up a few times. The chain recombines TRBV11-2 with TRBJ1-1; a weak D match, TRBD1 (5 bases). Germline-derived CDR1 and CDR2 are SGHAT and FQNNGV. The ends were cut back, 1 base at V and 6 bases at J, with 12 bases in the middle. CDR3 length equals 14 residues. The CDR3 DNA reads TGTGCCAGCAGCTTAGGGGTGGGGCGAGCTGAAGCTTTCTTT. Translating it yields CASSLGVGRAEAFF.

The chain links TRBV27 to TRBJ2-2; TRBD1 agrees at 7 bases. The V and J ends lost 7 bases and 5 bases, in that order; junction bases with no gene match: 7. The CDR3 consists of 14 residues. The germline gives CDR1 MNHEY, CDR2 SMNVEV (reference sequence). The CDR3 is CASIRTGGTGELFF. The CDR3 DNA is TGTGCCAGCATTCGGACAGGTGGTACCGGGGAGCTGTTTTTT.

This clone was seen a handful of times. The chain links TRBV19 to TRBJ2-7; 9 bases line up with TRBD2. Per the germline V gene, CDR1 is LNHDA and CDR2 is SQIVND (reference sequence). With V trimmed by 1 base and J by 5 bases, 9 bases remained unmatched. The CDR3 is made up of 16 amino acids. The CDR3 DNA reads as TGTGCCAGTAGTATAGCGTGGCGGGGGGGCAGCCACGAGCAGTACTTC. Protein sequence: CASSIAWRGGSHEQYF.